This T cell receptor (beta chain) comes out of a study of blood T cell repertoires in COVID-19. Enrolled during active infection, Seattle patients were then followed longitudinally. Original analysis: Using reference gene primer amplification, nucleated cell counts were estimated. The assay was immunoSEQ multiplex PCR, and TCRdb's table has in-frame clones only and misses some. V, J and clone size reflect that table, while D and trimming were determined from the DNA. The sample consists of 99,000 or so clones, just over 85% of them appearing once. Germline V gene sequence: CDR1 SGHDT, CDR2 YYEEEE. The ends were cut back, 2 bases at V and 5 bases at J, with 13 bases in the middle. CDR3 length: 14 amino acids.

The receptor comes from a man in his fifties with COVID-19, enrolled during active disease. The sequencing input was peripheral blood. V usage is TRBV5-6 and J usage is TRBJ2-5; D not certain. The CDR3 DNA is TGTGCCAGCAGCTTTCAACCTCTAGACGAGACCCAGTACTTC. It encodes CASSFQPLDETQYF.